This T cell receptor beta chain was identified during a study of blood T cell repertoires in COVID-19. Study context: In each case, the material was cDNA or gDNA derived from T cells, B-cell-depleted T cells, or PBMCs.

The data were produced by immunoSEQ multiplex PCR, yet TCRdb's version contains in-frame clones alone and is incomplete. The table shows about 160,000 clones, with around 85% occurring only once. V lost 5 bases to trimming and J lost 3 bases, with 13 bases between them. From germline, CDR1 is LNHNV and CDR2 YYDKDF (reference sequence). The CDR3 runs to 15 residues. This clone appeared a single time. The sample was peripheral blood. The rearrangement uses TRBV15 and TRBJ1-4, with a tentative D call TRBD1 (6 bases). This receptor was identified in a man older than 75 with COVID-19, enrolled during active disease. The chain's CDR3 is CATSLVGHPNEKLFF. The CDR3, as DNA: TGTGCCACCAGCCTCGTGGGACATCCTAATGAAAAACTGTTTTTT.